These 25 T cell receptor beta chains came from one sample sequenced in a study of T cell responses to AZD1222 COVID-19 vaccine. Data came from immunoSEQ multiplex PCR; TCRdb stores just in-frame clones and leaves some out. The table records under 95,000 clones, 90% of them present only once. The sequences come from peripheral blood, collected on day 0 of AZD1222 vaccination. The source of these receptors is an adult in good health.

This chain links TRBV19 with TRBJ1-2; D is ambiguous. From germline, CDR1 is LNHDA and CDR2 SQIVND (reference sequence). V lost 6 bases and J lost 3, with 17 bases in between. The CDR3 runs 15 residues. CDR3 sequence (DNA): TGTGCCAGTAGACCCGCCGGCCGGGATGACTATGGCTACACCTTC. Translation gives CASRPAGRDDYGYTF.

The chain uses TRBV4-3 and TRBJ2-2, with D maybe TRBD1 (6 bases). Trimming cost V 9 bases and J 0 bases, with 17 bases left between them. Germline loops: CDR1 LGHNA, CDR2 YSLEER. The CDR3 is 16 residues long. The CDR3 loop reads CASQPRQAANTGELFF. The DNA of the CDR3 is TGCGCCAGTCAGCCCCGACAGGCCGCGAACACCGGGGAGCTGTTTTTT.

In its sample, this clone was seen a few times. The J gene is TRBJ1-1, the V gene TRBV5-4; TRBD1 is a possible D gene (5 bases). CDR3 length equals 17 residues. V was clipped by 4 bases and J by 0 bases, with 19 bases between them. CDR1 and CDR2 (germline): SGHNT, YYREEE (reference sequence). Here the CDR3 reads CASSIWRAGEVNTEAFF. The CDR3, as DNA: TGTGCCAGCAGCATTTGGAGGGCGGGGGAAGTGAACACTGAAGCTTTCTTT.

The chain recombines TRBV5-5 with TRBJ2-7, with no clear D. The CDR3 consists of 13 residues. The germline gives CDR1 SGHKS, CDR2 YYEKEE (reference sequence). V was trimmed by 2 bases and J by 2 bases, leaving 8 bases between them. CDR3 nucleotide sequence: TGTGCCAGCAGCTTTGACGGAGCCTACGAGCAGTACTTC. Its protein product is CASSFDGAYEQYF. The full variable domain, its missing parts supplied by reference TRBV5-5 and TRBJ2-7, is DAGVTQSPTHLIKTRGQQVTLRCSPISGHKSVSWYQQVLGQGPQFIFQYYEKEERGRGNFPDRFSARQFPNYSSELNVNALLLGDSALYLCASSFDGAYEQYFGPGTRLTVT.

CDR3 nucleotides: TGTGCCAGCTCACGCTCTGGAAACACCATATATTTT. It encodes CASSRSGNTIYF. The chain is built from TRBV18 and TRBJ1-3; D gene ambiguous. Trimming removed 4 bases at V and 0 bases at J, with 1 base between. The length of the CDR3 is 12 residues. Germline values: CDR1 KGHSH, CDR2 LQKENI.

About this clone itself: The sample contains more than one DNA sequence encoding this CDR3. The chain has TRBV7-3 and TRBJ1-1; D is unclear. Trimming shortened V by 0 bases and J by 0 bases, and 2 bases separated the two germline ends. The CDR3 loop spans 13 amino acids. Germline loops: CDR1 SGHTA, CDR2 FQGTGA. CDR3 nucleotides: TGTGCCAGCAGCTTAACAGTGAACACTGAAGCTTTCTTT. Translation: CASSLTVNTEAFF.

This clone has just one count. The V and J genes are TRBV6-2 or TRBV6-3 and TRBJ1-2, with unresolved D. Between the trimmed V and J ends, which lost 2 bases and 8 bases, there was a span of 9 bases. The CDR3 length is 12 residues. Germline CDR1 reads MNHEY; CDR2 reads SVGEGT. CDR3 amino acids: CASSYDGRGYTF. CDR3 coding DNA: TGTGCCAGCAGTTACGACGGGAGGGGCTACACCTTC.

The rearrangement links TRBV25-1 to TRBJ1-5; D gene unclear. Germline CDR1 is MGHDK and CDR2 is SYGVNS. CDR3 size: 12 residues. Trimming left V 0 bases short and J 11 bases short, with 8 bases between. CDR3 in amino acids: CASSEYGGTQHF. CDR3 in DNA: TGTGCCAGCAGTGAATATGGCGGTACCCAGCATTTT. The full variable domain, in which reference TRBV25-1 and TRBJ1-5 provide the parts outside the CDR3, is EADIYQTPRYLVIGTGKKITLECSQTMGHDKMYWYQQDPGMELHLIHYSYGVNSTEKGDLSSESTVSRIRTEHFPLTLESARPSHTSQYLCASSEYGGTQHFGDGTRLSIL.

This chain connects TRBV4-3 to TRBJ1-4; D gene uncertain. This CDR3 has 16 residues. Trimming stripped 0 bases from V and 3 bases from J, with 11 bases between. Germline V lookup: CDR1 LGHNA, CDR2 YSLEER. CDR3 nucleotides: TGCGCCAGCAGCCAAGAGTGGGCAGGACCTAATGAAAAACTGTTTTTT. Translation gives CASSQEWAGPNEKLFF.

The chain couples TRBV3-1 (or the pseudogene TRBV3-2) to TRBJ1-2; 7 bases align to TRBD1. The J segment lost 5 bases and the V segment lost 3 bases, leaving 6 bases of the junction unmatched. CDR1 is LGHDT, CDR2 YNNKEL, per germline (reference sequence). The CDR3 length is 14 residues. The CDR3: CASSQIQGRYGYTF. CDR3 sequence (DNA): TGTGCCAGCAGCCAGATACAGGGGAGATATGGCTACACCTTC.

The V and J genes are TRBV6-5 and TRBJ2-7; 8 bases fit TRBD1. The V gene's germline CDR1 is MNHEY and CDR2 SVGAGI. V lost 8 bases, J lost 3 bases, and 6 bases stayed unmatched. This CDR3 is 13 amino acids long. CDR3 DNA sequence: TGTGCCAGCCGGACAGGGAGTAGCTACGAGCAGTACTTC. As protein: CASRTGSSYEQYF.

This sequence joins TRBV5-5 and TRBJ2-6, with D maybe TRBD2 (6 bases). The CDR3 is 16 residues long. Germline CDR1 reads SGHKS; CDR2 reads YYEKEE (reference sequence). V shed 2 bases and J shed 1 base, with 10 bases lying between them. DNA of the CDR3: TGTGCCAGCAGCTTTACCGGGGGTTCTGGGGCCAACGTCCTGACTTTC. Translation gives CASSFTGGSGANVLTF. Using reference TRBV5-5 and TRBJ2-6 for the parts outside the CDR3, the full variable domain is DAGVTQSPTHLIKTRGQQVTLRCSPISGHKSVSWYQQVLGQGPQFIFQYYEKEERGRGNFPDRFSARQFPNYSSELNVNALLLGDSALYLCASSFTGGSGANVLTFGAGSRLTVL.

J is TRBJ1-3 and V is TRBV30, with D perhaps matching TRBD1 (5 bases). This CDR3 region has 14 residues. V lost 5 bases, J lost 0 bases, and 11 bases lay in between. Per germline, CDR1 GTSNPN and CDR2 SVGIG (reference sequence). The CDR3 DNA reads TGTGCCTGGGCGGGACTACACTCTGGAAACACCATATATTTT. It yields the protein CAWAGLHSGNTIYF.

The rearrangement uses TRBV9 and TRBJ1-4; 7 bases are shared with TRBD1. From germline, CDR1 is SGDLS and CDR2 YYNGEE. This CDR3 is built from 15 residues. J was trimmed by 0 bases and V by 4 bases; bases with no gene match: 3. This CDR3 reads CASSQGGTTNEKLFF. As DNA, the CDR3 is TGTGCCAGCAGCCAGGGGGGCACAACTAATGAAAAACTGTTTTTT.

In its sample, this clone was seen once. This sequence joins TRBV6-5 and TRBJ1-1; D is unresolved. This CDR3 is 13 amino acids long. Trimming shortened V by 0 bases and J by 5 bases, and 7 bases separated the two germline ends. CDR1 and CDR2 from the germline V gene are MNHEY and SVGAGI. CDR3 in DNA: TGTGCCAGCAGTTACTCGTCAGTAACTGAAGCTTTCTTT. Amino acids: CASSYSSVTEAFF.

The chain has TRBV6-5 and TRBJ2-7; D may be TRBD1 (6 bases). CDR3 length: 12 amino acids. V gave up 5 bases and J gave up 4 bases, with 9 bases separating them. CDR1 is MNHEY, CDR2 SVGAGI, per germline. As DNA, the CDR3 is TGTGCCAGCAGTCCCCAGGGGTACGAGCAGTACTTC. This gives the protein CASSPQGYEQYF.

This rearrangement joins TRBV18 to TRBJ2-7; D tentatively reads TRBD1 or TRBD2 (6 bases each). V was trimmed by 6 bases and J by 6 bases, leaving 12 bases between them. CDR3 length: 12 amino acids. Germline V CDR1 and CDR2: KGHSH, LQKENI. The CDR3 nucleotides are TGTGCCAGCTCCTCGGGGGCAATCGAGCAGTACTTC. Translated, it gives CASSSGAIEQYF.

The chain joins TRBV7-9 to TRBJ2-5; 9 bases map to TRBD1. Germline V lookup: CDR1 SEHNR, CDR2 FQNEAQ (reference sequence). This CDR3 comprises 15 residues. The V and J ends lost 5 bases and 1 base, in that order; junction bases with no gene match: 5. The chain's CDR3 is CASSLRTGAQETQYF. The CDR3 DNA reads TGTGCCAGCAGCCTCCGGACAGGGGCCCAAGAGACCCAGTACTTC.

The chain is built from TRBV30 and TRBJ2-3; the match to TRBD2 covers 13 bases. Germline V gene data show CDR1 as GTSNPN and CDR2 as SVGIG (reference sequence). This CDR3 region has 17 residues. V lost 0 bases and J lost 0; bases outside the gene matches: 3. Written as DNA, the CDR3 is TGTGCCTGGAGTGTCGGGACTAGCGGGATTAGCACAGATACGCAGTATTTT. It translates to CAWSVGTSGISTDTQYF.

The V call is TRBV29-1, the J call TRBJ2-3, with D unclear. Germline V gives CDR1 SQVTM, CDR2 ANQGSEA. V lost 7 bases, J lost 0 bases, and 2 bases lay in between. This CDR3 region has 10 residues. CDR3 sequence (DNA): TGCAGCGAAAGCACAGATACGCAGTATTTT. As protein: CSESTDTQYF.

The chain is built from TRBV6-5 and TRBJ2-7, with 9 positions matching TRBD1. Germline CDR1 is MNHEY and CDR2 is SVGAGI. Germline trimming cut 4 bases from V and 5 bases from J; bases unmatched to any gene: 9. The CDR3 length is 15 residues. The CDR3 spells CASSFRRDRADEQYF. Written as DNA, the CDR3 is TGTGCCAGCAGTTTTCGTCGGGACAGGGCGGACGAGCAGTACTTC.

The rearrangement uses TRBV7-2 and TRBJ2-5; 7 bases agree with TRBD1. The trim removed 10 bases at V and 5 bases at J, leaving 13 bases unmatched. Germline CDR1 and CDR2: SGHTA and FQGNSA. The CDR3 consists of 14 residues. CDR3 amino acids: CATSRGLAVETQYF. The CDR3 nucleotides are TGTGCCACTTCTAGGGGGCTAGCCGTGGAGACCCAGTACTTC.

This rearrangement joins TRBV18 to TRBJ2-7; tentative D call: TRBD2 (5 bases). CDR1 is KGHSH and CDR2 is LQKENI in the germline V gene. Trimming took off 1 base at V and 6 bases at J, with 10 bases between the two ends. This CDR3 is built from 13 residues. This CDR3 reads CASSPLERSEQYF. CDR3 sequence (DNA): TGTGCCAGCTCACCACTAGAGCGGAGCGAGCAGTACTTC.

The rearrangement uses TRBV6-5 and TRBJ1-1; no definite D call. The CDR3 is 15 residues long. Germline V CDR1 and CDR2: MNHEY, SVGAGI. Trimming removed 0 bases at V and 1 base at J, with 9 bases between. DNA for the CDR3: TGTGCCAGCAGTTACTCGCACAAGCCGAACACTGAAGCTTTCTTT. Residues: CASSYSHKPNTEAFF.

This clone came up a few times. V usage is TRBV7-2 and J usage is TRBJ2-2, with 9 bases aligning to TRBD1. V was pared by 1 base and J by 6 bases, with 9 bases of the junction left unmatched. The CDR3 consists of 17 residues. CDR1 is SGHTA and CDR2 is FQGNSA in the germline V gene. This CDR3 is CASSLVAGQGSAGELFF. CDR3 coding DNA: TGTGCCAGCAGCTTAGTCGCAGGACAGGGGTCGGCCGGGGAGCTGTTTTTT.